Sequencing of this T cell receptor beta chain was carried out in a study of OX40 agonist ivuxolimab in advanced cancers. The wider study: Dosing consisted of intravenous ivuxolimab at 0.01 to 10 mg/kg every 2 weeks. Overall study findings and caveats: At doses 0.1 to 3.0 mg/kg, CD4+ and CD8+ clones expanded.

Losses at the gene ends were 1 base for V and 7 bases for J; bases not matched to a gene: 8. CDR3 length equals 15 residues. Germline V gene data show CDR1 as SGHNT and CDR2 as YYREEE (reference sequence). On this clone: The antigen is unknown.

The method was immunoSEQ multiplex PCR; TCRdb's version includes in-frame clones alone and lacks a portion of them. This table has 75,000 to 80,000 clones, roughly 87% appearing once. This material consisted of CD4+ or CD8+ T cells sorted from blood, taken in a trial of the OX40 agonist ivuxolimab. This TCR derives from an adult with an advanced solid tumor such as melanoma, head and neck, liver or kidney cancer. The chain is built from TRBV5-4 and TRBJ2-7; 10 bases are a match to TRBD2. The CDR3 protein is CASSLIASGSGEQYF. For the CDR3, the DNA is TGTGCCAGCAGCTTGATCGCTAGCGGGAGTGGGGAGCAGTACTTC.